The TCR beta chain described here comes from a study of shared clonotypes between healthy human individuals. Whole-study results and caveats: In this cohort, only blood was sampled, and tissue repertoires likely differ.

The CDR3 contains 15 residues. This clone is a singleton in its sample. As yet, its antigen is unknown. Healthy HIV-negative adults without recent acute infections or vaccinations served as donors. Method: immunoSEQ multiplex PCR; TCRdb's copy keeps in-frame clones and lacks some. The table shows over a million clones, with approximately 96% occurring only once. The receptor was derived from a man aged 25 to 40 in good health. Sequencing used naive CD4+ T cells sorted from blood. Subset given: CD45RA+ positively selected. The rearrangement links TRBV1 to TRBJ2-7. TRBV1 constitutes a pseudogene. The CDR3 region is CTSSPKGPNRYEQYF. In DNA form, the CDR3 reads TGCACCAGCAGCCCCAAGGGACCAAATCGATACGAGCAGTACTTC.